The 9 T cell receptor beta chains reported below all come from one sample, sequenced in a study of human T cells and chemical hapten exposure. TCRdb re-analysed the RACE reads in MiXCR, keeping a single row per CDR3 protein. The sample has 250,000 to 300,000 distinct CDR3 sequences, just under 8% seen once. The sample's time point: pre-sensitization, week 0. Stated treatment: therapeutic diphenylcyclopropenone sensitization with weekly scalp DPC. The sequences come from whole blood, collected in connection with sensitization to the hapten diphenylcyclopropenone (DPC). Receptors were obtained from a man aged 18 to 35 with alopecia areata. Some clones in this sample may be carry-over from other donors' samples.

The chain couples TRBV27 to TRBJ2-1; D is unclear. Germline CDR1 is MNHEY and CDR2 is SMNVEV (reference sequence). The CDR3 has 11 amino acids. The V end was cut by 5 bases, the J end by 7 bases, with 6 bases between. The CDR3 spells CASSDRNEQFF. The CDR3 DNA follows: TGTGCCAGCAGTGACCGAAATGAGCAGTTCTTC.

The genes are TRBV7-9 and TRBJ2-3; D remains ambiguous. V dropped 1 base and J dropped 7 bases, with 21 bases sitting between them. The germline CDR1 and CDR2 sequences are SEHNR and FQNEAQ (reference sequence). This CDR3 has 17 amino acids. In DNA form, the CDR3 reads TGTGCCAGCAGCTTAGTCGGGTTTCAGGCCGGCCCCTATACGCAGTATTTT. Its protein is CASSLVGFQAGPYTQYF.

This clonotype has a count of ten or more. CDR3 sequence reads: CASSLEKGLDKFF. CDR3 DNA sequence: TGTGCCAGCAGCTTAGAGAAAGGGCTTGATAAGTTCTTC. The chain recombines TRBV7-9 with TRBJ2-1; D gene unclear. The V gene lost 1 base and the J gene lost 14 bases, with 15 bases spanning the gap. Germline CDR1 and CDR2: SEHNR and FQNEAQ (reference sequence). The CDR3 sequence is 13 residues long.

This clonotype was detected only a few times. The genes are TRBV24-1 and TRBJ2-3; 9 bases line up with TRBD1. The CDR3 loop spans 15 amino acids. The V segment lost 4 bases and the J segment 2 bases; nucleotides outside the gene matches: 3. The germline V gene has CDR1 KGHDR and CDR2 SFDVKD. The CDR3 sequence is CATSDLQGATDTQYF. CDR3 nucleotide sequence: TGTGCCACCAGTGACTTACAGGGGGCCACAGATACGCAGTATTTT.

In its sample, this clonotype was seen many times. CDR3 region: CASTKDRVNSPLHF. The CDR3 DNA reads TGTGCCAGCACCAAGGACAGGGTGAATTCACCCCTCCACTTT. This sequence joins TRBV27 and TRBJ1-6; 8 nucleotides agree with TRBD1. J gave up 7 bases and V 7 bases, and 6 bases lay outside the gene matches. The CDR3 is made up of 14 amino acids. Germline loops: CDR1 MNHEY, CDR2 SMNVEV (reference sequence).

There are a few counts of this clonotype. The chain is built from TRBV4-1 and TRBJ2-4, with 10 bases fitting TRBD1. CDR1 is MGHRA, CDR2 YSYEKL, per germline. V lost 4 bases, J lost 6 bases, and 6 bases stayed unmatched. The length of the CDR3 is 15 residues. DNA for the CDR3: TGCGCCAGCAGCCCCTGGGGGACAGGGGTAAACATTCAGTACTTC. This sequence encodes CASSPWGTGVNIQYF.

The chain links TRBV5-1 to TRBJ1-1, with D tentatively TRBD1 (5 bases). The CDR3 has 15 residues. Germline CDR1 and CDR2: SGHRS and YFSETQ. V was cut by 2 bases and J by 1 base, with 12 bases left in between. The CDR3 spells CASSFQGTGNTEAFF. Written as DNA, the CDR3 is TGCGCCAGCAGCTTCCAGGGTACGGGGAACACTGAAGCTTTCTTT.

In this sample, this clonotype turned up a few times. This sequence joins TRBV10-3 and TRBJ2-7; no clear D. V lost 3 bases to trimming and J lost 0 bases, with 6 bases between them. CDR3 length equals 13 residues. CDR1 ENHRY and CDR2 SYGVKD come from the germline V gene. CDR3 nucleotide sequence: TGTGCCATCAGTGAACGGGTCTCCTACGAGCAGTACGTC. Protein product: CAISERVSYEQYV.

This clonotype was counted ten times or more. This chain joins TRBV9 and TRBJ2-2, with 7 bases identical to TRBD1. This CDR3 has 14 amino acids. CDR1 is SGDLS and CDR2 is YYNGEE in the germline V gene. V lost 3 bases and J lost 4; bases outside the gene matches: 3. CDR3 region: CASSATGSTGELFF. CDR3 in DNA: TGTGCCAGCAGCGCGACAGGGAGCACCGGGGAGCTGTTTTTT.